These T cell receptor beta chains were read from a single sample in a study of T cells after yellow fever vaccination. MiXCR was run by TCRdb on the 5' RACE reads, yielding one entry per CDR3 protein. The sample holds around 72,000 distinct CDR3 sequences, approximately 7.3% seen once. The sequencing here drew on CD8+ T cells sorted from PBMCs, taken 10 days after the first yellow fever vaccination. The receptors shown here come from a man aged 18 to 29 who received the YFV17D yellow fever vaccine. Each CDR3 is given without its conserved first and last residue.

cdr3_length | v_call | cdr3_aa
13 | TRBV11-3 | ASSPRDSAYNEQF
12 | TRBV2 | ASAWDRGGNTIY
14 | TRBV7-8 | ASSLIRDVSLDTQY
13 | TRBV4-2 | ASSQDPVNYNEQF
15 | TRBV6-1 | ASSKEVHPTPTDTQY
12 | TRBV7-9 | ASSSGTGDPEQY
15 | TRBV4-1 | ASSQEAGYEVAYEQY
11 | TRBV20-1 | SARKEFAYEQY
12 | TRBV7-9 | ASSFSGGNQPQH
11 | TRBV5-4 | ASSWDSSHEQY
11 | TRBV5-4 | ASSLDLLGELF
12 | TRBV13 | ASSLVGNQETQY
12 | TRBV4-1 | ASSQGGGPYGYT
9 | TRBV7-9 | ASSALETQY
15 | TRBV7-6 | ASSLWLGQAEKAGYT
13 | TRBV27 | ASSLSRQGKETQY
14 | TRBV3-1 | ASSQLPGLAGYEQY
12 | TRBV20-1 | SAFDSDSTYEQY
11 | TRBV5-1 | ASSLGLQETQY
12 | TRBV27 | ASSSLETGATQY
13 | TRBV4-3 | ASSPGVRVTGELF
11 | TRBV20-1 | SARGLAGGEQF
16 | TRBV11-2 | ASSLDRRGPLSTDTQY
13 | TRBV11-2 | ASTKGDRGNTEAF
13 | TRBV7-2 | ASSLLAGGSNEQF
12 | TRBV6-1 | ASSAGTRFYEQY
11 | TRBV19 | ASSRGFYNEQF
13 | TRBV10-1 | ASSEFSGTSYEQY
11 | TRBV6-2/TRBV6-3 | ASTRGRNTEAF
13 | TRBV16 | ASSPWEFLSYGYT
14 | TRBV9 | ASSPGRGGWTDTQY
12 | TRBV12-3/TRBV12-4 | ATQDGTANYGYT
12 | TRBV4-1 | ASSQQGSNTEAF
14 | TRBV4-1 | ASSQGPGYSNQPQH
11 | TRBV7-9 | ASSLARLPEQF
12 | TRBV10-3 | AISEFGGGNIQY
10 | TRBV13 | ASSLDGDTQY
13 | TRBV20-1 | SASSGEGSEEKLF
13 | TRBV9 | ASSVDVGGAYEQY
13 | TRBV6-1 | ASSPRTGAAYGYT
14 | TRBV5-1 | ASRSTWTDSYNEQF
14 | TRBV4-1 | ASSWRPQGYSYEQY
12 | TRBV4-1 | ASSQEAQGDEQN
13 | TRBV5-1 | ASSPGTVSNQPQH
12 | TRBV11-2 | ASSLADDSYEQY
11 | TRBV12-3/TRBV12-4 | ASSPTREETQY
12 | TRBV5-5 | AISPDRNTGELF
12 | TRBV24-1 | ATSDLKVSYGYT
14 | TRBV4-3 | ASSQRARDSGYEQF
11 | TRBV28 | ASCPASNQPQH
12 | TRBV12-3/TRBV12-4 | ASSLGQGRDTQY
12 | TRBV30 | AWSFGRIQETQY
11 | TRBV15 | ATSRVGENEQF